This T cell receptor beta chain stems from a study of T cell repertoires in cytomegalovirus infection. Study results and caveats: Adding up the frequency of public TCR beta families identified people who carried CMV plus the relevant HLA.

TCRdb called the reads again in MiXCR, with one record for every CDR3 protein. The sample lists under 70,000 distinct CDR3 sequences, about 33% occurring once. This clonotype was seen only a few times. No antigen is known for it. Trimming cost V 5 bases and J 8 bases, with 15 bases left between them. Germline V gives CDR1 SGHAT, CDR2 FQDESV (reference sequence). The CDR3 totals 13 residues. The specimen sequenced was PBMCs, sequenced either directly or after in vitro stimulation (not recorded which). The J gene is TRBJ1-1, the V gene TRBV11-1; the D is unclear. The TCR sequence derives from a human donor in good health (CMV status not recorded). Some clones in this sample may be carry-over from other donors' samples. CDR3 sequence reads: CASSPSNPSEAFF. The CDR3 bases are TGTGCCAGCAGCCCCTCTAACCCCAGCGAAGCTTTCTTT.